Each of the 7 T cell receptor beta chains below was sequenced from the same sample in a study of shared clonotypes between healthy human individuals. Produced via immunoSEQ multiplex PCR; TCRdb's table is partial and in-frame only. Found here are 300,000 to 350,000 clones, less than 75% of them singletons; the top ten hold under 11%. The source material was memory CD4+ T cells sorted from blood. This sample's subset: CD45RA-negative fraction. These TCRs come from a man aged 30 to 45 in good health.

The chain combines TRBV28 with TRBJ1-5; D gene uncertain. Trimming removed 7 bases at V and 1 base at J, with 5 bases between. This CDR3 is built from 12 residues. CDR1 is MDHEN and CDR2 is SYDVKM in the germline V gene. As DNA, the CDR3 is TGTGCCAGCAAAGGGAGCAATCAGCCCCAGCATTTT. Its translation: CASKGSNQPQHF.

The chain has TRBV7-2 and TRBJ2-4; possible D gene TRBD2, 5 bases. This CDR3 is built from 14 residues. Germline CDR1 is SGHTA and CDR2 is FQGNSA. Trimming cost V 5 bases and J 0 bases, with 8 bases left between them. The CDR3 DNA reads TGTGCCAGCAGCCCGGACTTAGCCAAAAACATTCAGTACTTC. Translation: CASSPDLAKNIQYF. Full variable domain (remainder filled in from reference TRBV7-2 and TRBJ2-4): GAGVSQSPSNKVTEKGKDVELRCDPISGHTALYWYRQSLGQGLEFLIYFQGNSAPDKSGLPSDRFSAERTGGSVSTLTIQRTQQEDSAVYLCASSPDLAKNIQYFGAGTRLSVL.

The chain is built from TRBV7-6 and TRBJ2-2; D may be TRBD1 or TRBD2 (5 bases each). Germline-derived CDR1 and CDR2 are SGHVS and FNYEAQ. V was shortened by 5 bases and J by 6 bases, with 10 bases between the two germline ends. The CDR3 covers 13 residues. The CDR3 nucleotides are TGTGCCAGCAGCCCCATGGGGGCCGGGGAGCTGTTTTTT. Translated, it gives CASSPMGAGELFF.

The chain links TRBV19 to TRBJ1-1, with a possible D match to TRBD1 (6 bases). V was cut by 8 bases and J by 4 bases, with 17 bases left in between. This CDR3 is 14 amino acids long. Looked up from germline, CDR1 is LNHDA and CDR2 is SQIVND (reference sequence). DNA of the CDR3: TGTGCCAGTGCCCCAAGGACAGAAAGCACTGAAGCTTTCTTT. Translating it yields CASAPRTESTEAFF.

The V gene is TRBV18, the J gene TRBJ1-5, with TRBD1 identical over 9 bases. CDR1 and CDR2 (germline): KGHSH, LQKENI. The CDR3 loop spans 22 amino acids. Unmatched junction bases numbered 27, after V lost 4 bases and J lost 5 bases. The CDR3 loop is CASSRYPTGGFSVGVADQPQHF. The CDR3 nucleotides read TGTGCCAGCTCACGGTACCCCACAGGGGGCTTTTCGGTGGGTGTTGCAGATCAGCCCCAGCATTTT.

V and J are TRBV7-2 and TRBJ2-7; the D gene is possibly TRBD1 (6 bases). The germline V and J ends were trimmed by 5 bases and 1 base, with 12 bases remaining between them. The CDR3 consists of 14 residues. Germline-derived CDR1 and CDR2 are SGHTA and FQGNSA. CDR3 amino acids: CASSPGAVSYEQYF. In DNA form, the CDR3 reads TGTGCCAGCAGCCCAGGGGCGGTATCCTACGAGCAGTACTTC.

The chain uses TRBV10-3 and TRBJ2-3, with TRBD2 matching over 13 bases. The CDR3 is 16 amino acids. Germline CDR1 and CDR2: ENHRY and SYGVKD. Trimming at V came to 8 bases and at J to 0 bases, leaving 5 bases not matched to a gene. The CDR3 loop reads CAIGGLAGTSTDTQYF. CDR3 in DNA: TGTGCCATCGGGGGACTAGCGGGGACTAGCACAGATACGCAGTATTTT.